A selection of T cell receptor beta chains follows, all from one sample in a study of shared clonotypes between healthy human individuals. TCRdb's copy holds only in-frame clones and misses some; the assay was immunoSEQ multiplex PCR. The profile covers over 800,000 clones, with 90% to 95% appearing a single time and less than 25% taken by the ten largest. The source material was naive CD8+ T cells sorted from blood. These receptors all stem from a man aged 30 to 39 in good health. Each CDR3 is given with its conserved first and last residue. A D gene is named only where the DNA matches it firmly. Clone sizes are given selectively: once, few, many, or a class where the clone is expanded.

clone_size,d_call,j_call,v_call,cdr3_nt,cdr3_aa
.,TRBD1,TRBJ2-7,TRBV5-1,TGCGCCAGCAGCTCCGCCGGGACAGGGGGATCCTACGAGCAGTACTTC,CASSSAGTGGSYEQYF
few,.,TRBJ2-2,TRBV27,TGTGCCAGCAGTTTAGCCTCATGGGCCGGGGAGCTGTTTTTT,CASSLASWAGELFF
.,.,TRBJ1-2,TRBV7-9,TGTGCCAGCAACAATGGACAGTTCTATGGCTACACCTTC,CASNNGQFYGYTF
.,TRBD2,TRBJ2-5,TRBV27,TGTGCCAGCAGGCTGTCACTAGCGGGAGGATGGGAGACCCAGTACTTC,CASRLSLAGGWETQYF
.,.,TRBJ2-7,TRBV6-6,TGTGCCAGCAGTTACTCGCCCGGCGACGAGCAGTACTTC,CASSYSPGDEQYF
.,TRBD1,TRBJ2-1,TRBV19,TGTGCCAGTAGAGACAGGGCCATTTCACAATGGCAGTTCTTC,CASRDRAISQWQFF
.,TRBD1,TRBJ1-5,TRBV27,TGTGCCAGCAGTTGGGGACAGGGGGGCAATCAGCCCCAGCATTTT,CASSWGQGGNQPQHF
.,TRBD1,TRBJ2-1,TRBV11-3,TGTGCCAGCAGCTCCCGGGACAGGACCTACAATGAGCAGTTCTTC,CASSSRDRTYNEQFF
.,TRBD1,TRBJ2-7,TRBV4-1,TGCGCCAGCAGCCAGGGGACAGTATACGAGCAGTACTTC,CASSQGTVYEQYF
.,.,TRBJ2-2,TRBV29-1,TGCAGCGTTGTATGGGGTGCCGGGGAGCTGTTTTTT,CSVVWGAGELFF